One sample yielded the 19 T cell receptor beta chains listed below, sequenced in a study of regulatory T cells in long-lasting Graves disease. Time point described: persistent/refractory GD, antithyroid drugs over 5 years with positive TRAb. PBMC-extracted RNA yielded the TCR library. Arm-PCR of CDR3 regions and iRepertoire HTBI primers were used to build TCR beta libraries. TCRdb processed the multiplex PCR reads anew with MiXCR; each CDR3 protein has one entry. The sample contains some 370,000 distinct CDR3 sequences, less than 25% of which appear only once. Source: peripheral blood mononuclear cells (PBMCs), taken when the disease was refractory, from a patient treated with antithyroid drugs. The source of these receptors is a female donor with Graves disease.

The chain combines TRBV7-2 with TRBJ1-3, with D tentatively TRBD1 (6 bases). Germline V gene lookup returns CDR1 SGHTA and CDR2 FQGNSA. V lost 1 base and J 0 bases, leaving 7 bases between the germline ends. This CDR3 is 15 amino acids long. CDR3 region: CASSLEDSSGNTIYF. Written as DNA, the CDR3 is TGTGCCAGCAGCTTAGAGGACAGCTCTGGAAACACCATATATTTT.

The chain uses TRBV7-9 and TRBJ2-1; a possible D gene is TRBD2 (6 bases). Trimming cost V 2 bases and J 4 bases, with 12 bases left between them. The CDR3 length is 15 residues. Per germline, CDR1 SEHNR and CDR2 FQNEAQ (reference sequence). The chain's CDR3 is CASSLWSGLYNEQFF. CDR3 nucleotides: TGTGCCAGCAGCTTATGGAGCGGGTTATACAATGAGCAGTTCTTC.

The chain carries TRBV28 and TRBJ2-6, with 10 bases lining up with TRBD1. Germline V lookup: CDR1 MDHEN, CDR2 SYDVKM. J was trimmed by 1 base and V by 6 bases; bases with no gene match: 9. The CDR3 covers 18 residues. This chain's CDR3 is CASSLAGTGVSGANVLTF. The DNA for the CDR3 is TGTGCCAGCAGCTTAGCCGGGACAGGGGTATCTGGGGCCAACGTCCTGACTTTC.

The J gene is TRBJ2-1, the V gene TRBV28; 8 positions agree with TRBD2. Looked up from germline, CDR1 is MDHEN and CDR2 is SYDVKM. V gave up 5 bases and J gave up 6 bases; unmatched junction bases: 12. This CDR3 region has 16 residues. The CDR3 DNA sequence: TGTGCCAGCAGTCCCCATATGAGCGGGAGCCCCAATGAGCAGTTCTTC. Its protein product is CASSPHMSGSPNEQFF. Full variable domain (remainder filled in from reference TRBV28 and TRBJ2-1): DVKVTQSSRYLVKRTGEKVFLECVQDMDHENMFWYRQDPGLGLRLIYFSYDVKMKEKGDIPEGYSVSREKKERFSLILESASTNQTSMYLCASSPHMSGSPNEQFFGPGTRLTVL.

The sample holds many counts of this clonotype. This chain connects TRBV28 to TRBJ1-1; no reliable D call. V lost 3 bases and J lost 8, with 7 bases in between. The CDR3 sequence is 11 residues long. Germline values: CDR1 MDHEN, CDR2 SYDVKM. CDR3 coding DNA: TGTGCCAGCAGTTTTGAATTCGAAGCTTTCTTT. The encoded protein is CASSFEFEAFF.

The genes are TRBV29-1 and TRBJ1-2; unclear D gene. The CDR3 consists of 13 residues. Germline V gene sequence: CDR1 SQVTM, CDR2 ANQGSEA. V shed 4 bases and J shed 12 bases, with 21 bases lying between them. CDR3 DNA sequence: TGCAGCGTTGTAGACCGGGAGGCAATCGGCCACACCTTC. It codes for CSVVDREAIGHTF. The full variable domain, rest sourced from reference TRBV29-1 and TRBJ1-2, is SAVISQKPSRDICQRGTSLTIQCQVDSQVTMMFWYRQQPGQSLTLIATANQGSEATYESGFVIDKFPISRPNLTFSTLTVSNMSPEDSSIYLCSVVDREAIGHTFGSGTRLTVV.

This clonotype was counted many times. This rearrangement joins TRBV12-5 to TRBJ1-2, with D tentatively TRBD1 (5 bases). The CDR3 loop spans 15 amino acids. The V gene lost 6 bases and the J gene lost 0 bases, with 14 bases spanning the gap. In germline, CDR1 is LGHNT, CDR2 FRNRAP. DNA for the CDR3: TGTGCTAGTGGCACGGCCGAGACAGCTAACTATGGCTACACCTTC. Its translation: CASGTAETANYGYTF.

The CDR3 is CASSAASFSYNEQFF. CDR3 nucleotides: TGTGCCAGCAGCGCCGCTAGCTTTTCCTACAATGAGCAGTTCTTC. The rearrangement joins TRBV11-2 to TRBJ2-1; D possibly corresponds to TRBD2 (5 bases). The V gene's germline CDR1 is SGHAT and CDR2 FQNNGV. V was shortened by 5 bases and J by 1 base, with 12 bases between the two germline ends. The CDR3 sequence is 15 residues long.

The V gene is TRBV28, the J gene TRBJ2-1, with D possibly being TRBD2 (6 bases). The CDR3 extends over 14 amino acids. V was clipped by 2 bases and J by 9 bases, with 14 bases between them. Germline CDR1 and CDR2: MDHEN and SYDVKM. The CDR3 loop is CASSLPPGGSEQFF. CDR3 DNA sequence: TGTGCCAGCAGTTTACCCCCCGGGGGTAGTGAGCAGTTCTTC. The whole variable domain, filled in from reference TRBV28 and TRBJ2-1, reads DVKVTQSSRYLVKRTGEKVFLECVQDMDHENMFWYRQDPGLGLRLIYFSYDVKMKEKGDIPEGYSVSREKKERFSLILESASTNQTSMYLCASSLPPGGSEQFFGPGTRLTVL.

The rearrangement links TRBV19 to TRBJ2-1; tentatively, D is TRBD2 (5 bases). Germline CDR1 reads LNHDA; CDR2 reads SQIVND (reference sequence). The CDR3 contains 14 residues. Deletions cut 7 bases from V and 4 bases from J, with 14 bases between. The CDR3 spells CASTAGLGYNEQFF. CDR3 in DNA: TGTGCCAGTACGGCGGGCTTGGGTTACAATGAGCAGTTCTTC.

This clonotype was observed a handful of times. This sequence joins TRBV11-2 and TRBJ2-7; TRBD2 matches 8 bases. This CDR3 spans 16 amino acids. The germline gives CDR1 SGHAT, CDR2 FQNNGV. Losses at the gene ends were 1 base for V and 2 bases for J; bases not matched to a gene: 7. The chain's CDR3 is CASSLGYGRAAYEQYF. The DNA of the CDR3 is TGTGCCAGCAGCTTAGGGTACGGGAGGGCCGCCTACGAGCAGTACTTC.

This chain uses TRBV7-2 with TRBJ2-1; TRBD2 matches at 11 bases. With 5 bases clipped from V and 7 bases from J, the junction kept 13 bases outside the gene matches. The CDR3 contains 17 residues. The germline gives CDR1 SGHTA, CDR2 FQGNSA. CDR3 sequence (DNA): TGTGCCAGCAGCGCAGACCGGCCACTAGCGGGAGTGAATGAGCAGTTCTTC. It codes for CASSADRPLAGVNEQFF.

This clonotype was recorded a few times. This may come from a read error, since a much larger clone is one base off. This chain links TRBV28 with TRBJ1-1, with 8 bases that match TRBD1. Germline assignment: CDR1 MDHEN and CDR2 SYDVKM. The CDR3 has 15 amino acids. V lost 6 bases and J lost 6; bases outside the gene matches: 12. Here the CDR3 DNA reads TGTGCCAGCAGAGCGGACAGGGAAGGCTTTCCTGAAGCTTTCTTT. It is translated as CASRADREGFPEAFF.

This clonotype came up many times. The CDR3 nucleotides read TGTGCCAGCAGTTTATTCCAAGGACAGGGCGTTGATGGCTACACCTTC. Translating gives CASSLFQGQGVDGYTF. The V and J genes are TRBV27 and TRBJ1-2; 8 nucleotides agree with TRBD1. Germline V gene data show CDR1 as MNHEY and CDR2 as SMNVEV (reference sequence). The CDR3 is 16 amino acids. The junction had 10 bases not matched to a gene; V was cut back by 1 base and J by 6 bases.

This clonotype was recorded at least ten times. V and J are TRBV11-2 and TRBJ1-6; the D gene is possibly TRBD1 (6 bases). Germline lookup yields CDR1 SGHAT and CDR2 FQNNGV. Between the trimmed V and J ends, which lost 2 bases and 11 bases, there was a span of 16 bases. The CDR3 consists of 15 residues. CDR3 sequence: CASSLFAAKGAPLHF. CDR3 sequence (DNA): TGTGCCAGCAGCTTATTCGCAGCCAAGGGGGCACCCCTCCACTTT.

Note on this clonotype: The junction and the germline gene differ at one end; a read error may be behind it. The rearrangement links TRBV28 to TRBJ1-2; D not resolved. The length of the CDR3 is 11 residues. The germline gives CDR1 MDHEN, CDR2 SYDVKM. This CDR3 reads CASSLSYVYTF. In nucleotides, the CDR3 is TGTGCCAGCAGTTTAAGTTATGTCTACACCTTC.

This clonotype was observed many times. The V gene is TRBV11-2, the J gene TRBJ2-5; tentatively, D is TRBD2 (5 bases). CDR1 and CDR2 from the germline V gene are SGHAT and FQNNGV. The V and J ends lost 6 bases and 5 bases respectively, with 16 bases between them. The CDR3 runs 14 residues. CDR3 sequence: CASSRDTRAETQYF. The DNA for the CDR3 is TGTGCCAGCAGTCGCGACACTAGAGCTGAGACCCAGTACTTC.

The CDR3 sequence is CATSDFRRGPYEQYF. The CDR3 DNA follows: TGTGCCACCAGTGATTTTCGCAGGGGCCCCTACGAGCAGTACTTC. The chain employs TRBV24-1 and TRBJ2-7, with D possibly matching TRBD1 (6 bases). This CDR3 has 15 amino acids. The ends were cut back, 1 base at V and 2 bases at J, with 11 bases in the middle. In germline, CDR1 is KGHDR, CDR2 SFDVKD.

This clonotype was seen at least ten times. The V call is TRBV12-3 or TRBV12-4, the J call TRBJ1-1, with TRBD1 matching over 9 bases. The CDR3 totals 14 residues. V gave up 11 bases and J gave up 4 bases; unmatched junction bases: 11. The CDR3 is CASDRGSAGTEAFF. For the CDR3, the DNA is TGTGCCTCGGACAGGGGCTCCGCGGGCACTGAAGCTTTCTTT.